Listed here are 21 T cell receptor beta chains from one sample, sequenced in a study of T cells in Graves' hyperthyroidism and ophthalmopathy. Amplification yielded TCR beta CDR3 regions, with RNA transcripts as the source. First-round RT-PCR targeting the TCR CDR3 was performed with the HTBI primer set. TCRdb analysed the multiplex PCR reads with MiXCR anew, one entry per CDR3 protein. The table has over 500,000 distinct CDR3 sequences, around 16% seen once. Input material: blood. The receptor source for this set is a woman aged 30 to 39 with Graves' ophthalmopathy.

This clonotype was seen more than once but under ten times. This chain uses TRBV9 with TRBJ2-2, with 9 nucleotides matching TRBD1. Germline V gene sequence: CDR1 SGDLS, CDR2 YYNGEE. The V segment lost 7 bases and the J segment 1 base; nucleotides outside the gene matches: 11. The CDR3 runs to 17 residues. The chain's CDR3 is CASSPPPGQGNTGELFF. CDR3 nucleotide sequence: TGTGCCAGCTCACCACCCCCGGGACAGGGGAACACCGGGGAGCTGTTTTTT.

This clonotype has only a few counts. This chain joins TRBV20-1 and TRBJ2-5, with 8 bases matching TRBD1. This CDR3 region has 18 residues. The germline V gene encodes CDR1 DFQATT and CDR2 SNEGSKA (reference sequence). With 0 bases clipped from V and 5 bases from J, the junction kept 17 bases outside the gene matches. In DNA form, the CDR3 reads TGCAGTGCTAGAGATCGGGGGTTTAAGACAGGGGCCAGGGAGACCCAGTACTTC. This translates into CSARDRGFKTGARETQYF.

In its sample, this clonotype was seen many times. The genes are TRBV6-2 or TRBV6-3 and TRBJ1-5, with D possibly matching TRBD1 (5 bases). The CDR3 length is 16 residues. V dropped 0 bases and J dropped 4 bases, with 13 bases sitting between them. Germline loops: CDR1 MNHEY, CDR2 SVGEGT. The CDR3 nucleotides are TGTGCCAGCAGTTACTCGGTCCCAGGGTCTAATCAGCCCCAGCATTTT. Translating it yields CASSYSVPGSNQPQHF.

This clonotype was observed a handful of times. This rearrangement joins TRBV12-3 or TRBV12-4 to TRBJ1-5, with D hard to call. The germline V and J ends were trimmed by 6 bases and 9 bases, with 18 bases remaining between them. This CDR3 region has 14 residues. The CDR3 region is CASRGLGSSMPQHF. The CDR3 nucleotides are TGTGCCAGCAGGGGTCTGGGGTCAAGCATGCCCCAGCATTTT.

This clonotype has just a few counts. A much larger clone differs from this one at a single base, so this may be a read error. The CDR3 sequence: CASSLGVGNIQYF. The CDR3 nucleotides are TGTGCCAGCAGCCTAGGGGTAGGGAACATTCAGTACTTC. This chain links TRBV28 with TRBJ2-4; D is possibly TRBD1 (5 bases). This CDR3 is built from 13 residues. Germline V gene lookup returns CDR1 MDHEN and CDR2 SYDVKM. Trimming removed 6 bases at V and 7 bases at J, with 13 bases between.

The V gene is TRBV27, the J gene TRBJ1-6; possible D gene TRBD1, 5 bases. Germline CDR1 and CDR2: MNHEY and SMNVEV (reference sequence). This CDR3 region has 14 residues. V lost 3 bases to trimming and J lost 5 bases, with 8 bases between them. This CDR3 is CASSFRGDNSPLHF. CDR3 sequence (DNA): TGTGCCAGCAGTTTCCGGGGCGATAATTCACCCCTCCACTTT.

This clonotype has only a few counts. V and J are TRBV6-6 and TRBJ2-1, with 11 nucleotides matching TRBD2. The germline V gene encodes CDR1 MNHNY and CDR2 SVGAGI (reference sequence). CDR3 length: 16 amino acids. V was clipped by 2 bases and J by 2 bases; unmatched bases: 2. In DNA, the CDR3 is TGTGCCAGCAGTTACCGGGGACTAGCGGCCTACAATGAGCAGTTCTTC. Its protein product is CASSYRGLAAYNEQFF.

CDR3 DNA: TGTGCCAGCAGCTTGGGGACTAGTCATTACGAGCAGTACTTC. It is translated as CASSLGTSHYEQYF. V usage is TRBV5-6 and J usage is TRBJ2-7, with 7 nucleotides matching TRBD2. CDR1 SGHDT and CDR2 YYEEEE come from the germline V gene. This CDR3 spans 14 amino acids. Losses at the gene ends were 0 bases for V and 4 bases for J; bases not matched to a gene: 4.

This clonotype has a count of ten or more. This sequence joins TRBV7-3 and TRBJ2-1; D may be TRBD1 (7 bases). Germline-derived CDR1 and CDR2 are SGHTA and FQGTGA. There are 14 residues in the CDR3. Trimming left V 1 base short and J 7 bases short, with 11 bases between. CDR3 in amino acids: CASSLNPGGNEQFF. Here the CDR3 DNA reads TGTGCCAGCAGCTTAAATCCAGGGGGGAATGAGCAGTTCTTC.

There are a few counts of this clonotype. The chain recombines TRBV5-4 with TRBJ2-2; a weak D match, TRBD2 (5 bases). Trimming cost V 0 bases and J 4 bases, with 10 bases left between them. Per the germline V gene, CDR1 is SGHNT and CDR2 is YYREEE (reference sequence). The CDR3 has 15 residues. Written as DNA, the CDR3 is TGTGCCAGCAGCTTGGGAGGGTCCAGCACCGGGGAGCTGTTTTTT. Translation gives CASSLGGSSTGELFF.

The CDR3 region is CASSYYLAGGDEQFF. The DNA for the CDR3 is TGTGCCAGCAGTTACTATTTAGCGGGAGGAGATGAGCAGTTCTTC. The chain recombines TRBV6-2 or TRBV6-3 with TRBJ2-1, with TRBD2 matching over 10 bases. The CDR3 loop spans 15 amino acids. Germline-derived CDR1 and CDR2 are MNHEY and SVGEGT. Trimming removed 1 base from V and 8 bases from J; junction bases left unmatched: 5.

This clonotype was found many times. V and J are TRBV2 and TRBJ2-5; tentative D call: TRBD1 (6 bases). The CDR3 has 13 residues. In germline, CDR1 is SNHLY, CDR2 FYNNEI. The V end was cut by 4 bases, the J end by 5 bases, with 11 bases between. The CDR3 region has the DNA TGTGCCAGCAGTGTAATGGGGGCTGAGACCCAGTACTTC. It codes for CASSVMGAETQYF. Full variable domain (remainder filled in from reference TRBV2 and TRBJ2-5): EPEVTQTPSHQVTQMGQEVILRCVPISNHLYFYWYRQILGQKVEFLVSFYNNEISEKSEIFDDQFSVERPDGSNFTLKIRSTKLEDSAMYFCASSVMGAETQYFGPGTRLLVL.

In its sample, this clonotype was seen many times. This chain uses TRBV15 with TRBJ2-1; TRBD2 is a possible D gene (6 bases). V was shortened by 0 bases and J by 8 bases, with 17 bases between the two germline ends. Germline V gene lookup returns CDR1 LNHNV and CDR2 YYDKDF (reference sequence). The CDR3 is 16 residues long. The CDR3 spells CATSRELQGGWDEQFF. The CDR3 DNA sequence: TGTGCCACCAGCAGAGAATTGCAGGGAGGTTGGGATGAGCAGTTCTTC.

The chain links TRBV9 to TRBJ2-4; no firm D call. Trimming stripped 4 bases from V and 0 bases from J, with 11 bases between. Germline CDR1 SGDLS, CDR2 YYNGEE. CDR3 length: 15 amino acids. This CDR3 reads CASSSKGLAKNIQYF. The CDR3, as DNA: TGTGCCAGCAGCTCAAAAGGGCTAGCCAAAAACATTCAGTACTTC.

This clonotype was picked up many times. CDR3 bases: TGCAGTGCTAGAGATTTTGGCAGGGGGTACGAGCAGTACTTC. Translation: CSARDFGRGYEQYF. V usage is TRBV20-1 and J usage is TRBJ2-7, with 7 nucleotides matching TRBD1. V was pared by 0 bases and J by 4 bases, with 6 bases of the junction left unmatched. The CDR3 extends over 14 amino acids. CDR1 is DFQATT and CDR2 is SNEGSKA in the germline V gene (reference sequence).

Ten or more counts support this clonotype. The genes are TRBV18 and TRBJ2-2, with a tentative D call TRBD2 (5 bases). This CDR3 contains 12 residues. Germline CDR1 KGHSH, CDR2 LQKENI. V was shortened by 8 bases and J by 5 bases, with 9 bases between the two germline ends. The CDR3 DNA is TGTGCCAGCAGCCCGGGGACCGGGGAGCTGTTTTTT. Translation: CASSPGTGELFF. Full variable domain (remainder filled in from reference TRBV18 and TRBJ2-2): NAGVMQNPRHLVRRRGQEARLRCSPMKGHSHVYWYRQLPEEGLKFMVYLQKENIIDESGMPKERFSAEFPKEGPSILRIQQVVRGDSAAYFCASSPGTGELFFGEGSRLTVL.

The CDR3 DNA is TGTGCCAGCAGTTACTGGCCGGGACAACCGATATACTTC. It codes for CASSYWPGQPIYF. This chain uses TRBV6-5 with TRBJ2-5, with a weak D call TRBD1 (6 bases). Germline CDR1 and CDR2: MNHEY and SVGAGI. Trimming cost V 1 base and J 14 bases, with 17 bases left between them. This CDR3 has 13 residues.

CDR3 residues: CASSLGSTKETQYF. The CDR3 DNA sequence: TGTGCCAGCAGCTTAGGGTCTACTAAAGAGACCCAGTACTTC. The V and J genes are TRBV7-2 and TRBJ2-5; D uncertain. The CDR3 runs 14 residues. V dropped 1 base and J dropped 3 bases, with 9 bases sitting between them. Germline V CDR1 and CDR2: SGHTA, FQGNSA.

This clonotype was found many times. The rearrangement links TRBV7-9 to TRBJ2-1; possibly TRBD2 for D (8 bases). Germline V CDR1 and CDR2: SEHNR, FQNEAQ (reference sequence). This CDR3 is built from 15 residues. V shed 6 bases and J shed 8 bases, with 20 bases lying between them. CDR3 in amino acids: CASSPRGLAGYEQFF. The CDR3 DNA follows: TGTGCCAGCAGTCCGAGGGGGCTAGCGGGCTATGAGCAGTTCTTC.

This clonotype came up a few times. V usage is TRBV6-2 or TRBV6-3 and J usage is TRBJ2-7; no firm D call. The CDR3 runs to 13 residues. The V gene's germline CDR1 is MNHEY and CDR2 SVGEGT. V was shortened by 4 bases and J by 4 bases, with 11 bases between the two germline ends. This chain's CDR3 is CASSFQPNYEQYF. CDR3 nucleotide sequence: TGTGCCAGCAGTTTCCAACCGAATTACGAGCAGTACTTC.

This clonotype was recorded at least ten times. The rearrangement joins TRBV11-2 to TRBJ2-1, with unresolved D. This CDR3 comprises 14 residues. Germline V lookup: CDR1 SGHAT, CDR2 FQNNGV. V lost 5 bases and J lost 7, with 15 bases in between. The CDR3 protein is CASSPMGVGNEQFF. For the CDR3, the DNA is TGTGCCAGCAGCCCTATGGGTGTGGGGAATGAGCAGTTCTTC.